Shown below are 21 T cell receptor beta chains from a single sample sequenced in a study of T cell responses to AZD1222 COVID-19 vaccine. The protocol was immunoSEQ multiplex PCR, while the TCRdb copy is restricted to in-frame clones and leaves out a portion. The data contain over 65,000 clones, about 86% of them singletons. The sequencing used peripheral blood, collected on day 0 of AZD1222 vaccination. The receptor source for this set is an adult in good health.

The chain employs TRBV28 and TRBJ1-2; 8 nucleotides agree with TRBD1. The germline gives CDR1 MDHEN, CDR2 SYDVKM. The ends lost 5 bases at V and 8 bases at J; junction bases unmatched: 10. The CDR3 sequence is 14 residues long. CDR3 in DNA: TGTGCCAGCAGTCCTCCGGACAGGGACGGGGGCTACACCTTC. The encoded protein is CASSPPDRDGGYTF.

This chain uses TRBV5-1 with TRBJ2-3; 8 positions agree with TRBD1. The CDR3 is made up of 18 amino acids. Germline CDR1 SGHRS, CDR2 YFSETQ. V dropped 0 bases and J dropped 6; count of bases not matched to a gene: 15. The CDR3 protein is CASSLEGWADRVEDTQYF. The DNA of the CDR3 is TGCGCCAGCAGCTTGGAAGGGTGGGCGGACAGGGTCGAGGATACGCAGTATTTT.

The CDR3 sequence is CASRITGTGDYGYTF. DNA of the CDR3: TGTGCCAGTAGAATTACCGGGACAGGGGACTATGGCTACACCTTC. The V and J genes are TRBV19 and TRBJ1-2; 10 nucleotides line up with TRBD1. V lost 6 bases, J lost 3 bases, and 7 bases stayed unmatched. The CDR3 has 15 residues. Germline CDR1 LNHDA, CDR2 SQIVND (reference sequence).

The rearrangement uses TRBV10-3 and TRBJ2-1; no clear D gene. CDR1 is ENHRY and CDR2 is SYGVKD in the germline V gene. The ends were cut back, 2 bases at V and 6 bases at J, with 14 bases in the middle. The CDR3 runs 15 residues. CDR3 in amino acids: CAISEGLEVGNEQFF. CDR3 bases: TGTGCCATCAGTGAGGGTCTAGAGGTTGGCAATGAGCAGTTCTTC.

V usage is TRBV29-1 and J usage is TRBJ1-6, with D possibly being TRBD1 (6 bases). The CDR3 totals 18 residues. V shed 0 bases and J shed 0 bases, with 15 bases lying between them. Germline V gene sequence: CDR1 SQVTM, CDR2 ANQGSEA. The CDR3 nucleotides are TGCAGCGTTGAAGAAGACCTCAGGGGCCGCTCCTATAATTCACCCCTCCACTTT. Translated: CSVEEDLRGRSYNSPLHF.

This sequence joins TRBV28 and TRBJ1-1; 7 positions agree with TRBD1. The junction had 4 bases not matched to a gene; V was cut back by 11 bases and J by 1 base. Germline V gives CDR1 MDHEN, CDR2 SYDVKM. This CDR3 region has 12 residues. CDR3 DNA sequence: TGTGCCTTGGGACAGCCGAACACTGAAGCTTTCTTT. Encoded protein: CALGQPNTEAFF.

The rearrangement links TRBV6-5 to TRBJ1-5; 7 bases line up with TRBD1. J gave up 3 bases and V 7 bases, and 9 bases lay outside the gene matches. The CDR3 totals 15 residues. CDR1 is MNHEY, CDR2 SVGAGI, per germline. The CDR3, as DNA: TGTGCCAGCATTATAAACAGGGGCCTCAATCAGCCCCAGCATTTT. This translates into CASIINRGLNQPQHF.

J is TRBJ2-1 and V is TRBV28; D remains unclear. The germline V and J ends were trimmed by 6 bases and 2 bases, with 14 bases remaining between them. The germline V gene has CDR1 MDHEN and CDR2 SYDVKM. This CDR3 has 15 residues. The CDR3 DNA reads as TGTGCCAGCAGCCCACTGGCTGCCGCCTACAATGAGCAGTTCTTC. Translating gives CASSPLAAAYNEQFF. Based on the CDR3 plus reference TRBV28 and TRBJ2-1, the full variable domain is DVKVTQSSRYLVKRTGEKVFLECVQDMDHENMFWYRQDPGLGLRLIYFSYDVKMKEKGDIPEGYSVSREKKERFSLILESASTNQTSMYLCASSPLAAAYNEQFFGPGTRLTVL.

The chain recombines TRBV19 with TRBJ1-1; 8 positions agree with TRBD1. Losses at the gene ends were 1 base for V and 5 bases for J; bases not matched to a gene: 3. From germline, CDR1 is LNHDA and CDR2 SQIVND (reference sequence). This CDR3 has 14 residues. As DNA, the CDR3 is TGTGCCAGTAGTATAGGAGACAGGGGAACTGAAGCTTTCTTT. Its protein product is CASSIGDRGTEAFF. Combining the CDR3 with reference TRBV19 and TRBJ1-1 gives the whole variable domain DGGITQSPKYLFRKEGQNVTLSCEQNLNHDAMYWYRQDPGQGLRLIYYSQIVNDFQKGDIAEGYSVSREKKESFPLTVTSAQKNPTAFYLCASSIGDRGTEAFFGQGTRLTVV.

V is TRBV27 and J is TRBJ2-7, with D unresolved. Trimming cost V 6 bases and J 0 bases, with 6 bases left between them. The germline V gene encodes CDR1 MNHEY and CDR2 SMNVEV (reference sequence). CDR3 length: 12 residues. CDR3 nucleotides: TGTGCCAGCAGGGATAGCTCCTACGAGCAGTACTTC. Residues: CASRDSSYEQYF.

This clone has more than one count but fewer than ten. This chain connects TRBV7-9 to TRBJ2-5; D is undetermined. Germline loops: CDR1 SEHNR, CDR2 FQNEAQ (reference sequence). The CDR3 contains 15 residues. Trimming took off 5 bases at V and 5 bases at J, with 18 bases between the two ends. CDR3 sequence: CASSQPNRVLETQYF. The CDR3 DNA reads TGTGCCAGCAGCCAACCGAACCGGGTTTTGGAGACCCAGTACTTC.

The CDR3 nucleotides are TGTGCCAGCACTTCTGGGCCGCAATTTAACTATGGCTACACCTTC. It codes for CASTSGPQFNYGYTF. This chain links TRBV28 with TRBJ1-2; D not certain. The germline V and J ends were trimmed by 7 bases and 1 base, with 16 bases remaining between them. Germline V CDR1 and CDR2: MDHEN, SYDVKM. The CDR3 totals 15 residues.

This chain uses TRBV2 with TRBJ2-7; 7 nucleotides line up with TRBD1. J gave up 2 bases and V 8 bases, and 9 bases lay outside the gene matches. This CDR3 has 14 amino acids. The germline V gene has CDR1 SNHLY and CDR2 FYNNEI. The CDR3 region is CASQPDRPTYEQYF. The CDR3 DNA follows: TGTGCCAGCCAGCCGGACAGGCCCACCTACGAGCAGTACTTC.

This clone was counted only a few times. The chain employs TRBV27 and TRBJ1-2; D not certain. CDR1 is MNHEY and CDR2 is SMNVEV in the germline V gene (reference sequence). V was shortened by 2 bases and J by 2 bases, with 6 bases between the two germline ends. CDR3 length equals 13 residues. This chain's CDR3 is CASSLRDNYGYTF. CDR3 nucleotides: TGTGCCAGCAGTTTAAGAGACAACTATGGCTACACCTTC.

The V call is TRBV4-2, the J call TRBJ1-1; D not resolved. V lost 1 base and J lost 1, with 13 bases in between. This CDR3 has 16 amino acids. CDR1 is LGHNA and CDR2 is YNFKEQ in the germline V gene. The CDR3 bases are TGTGCCAGCAGCCAAGGGGTGAGGGCGGGGAACACTGAAGCTTTCTTT. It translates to CASSQGVRAGNTEAFF.

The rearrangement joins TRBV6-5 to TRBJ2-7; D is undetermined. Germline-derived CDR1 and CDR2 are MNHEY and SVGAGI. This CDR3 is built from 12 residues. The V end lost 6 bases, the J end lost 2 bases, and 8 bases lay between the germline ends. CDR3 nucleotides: TGTGCCAGCAGCGTGTACCCCTACGAGCAGTACTTC. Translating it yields CASSVYPYEQYF.

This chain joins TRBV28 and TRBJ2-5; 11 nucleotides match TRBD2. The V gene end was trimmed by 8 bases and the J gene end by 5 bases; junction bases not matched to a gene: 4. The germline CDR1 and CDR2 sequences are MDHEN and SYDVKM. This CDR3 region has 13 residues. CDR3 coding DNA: TGTGCCAGCCTGACTAGCGGGATGGAGACCCAGTACTTC. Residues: CASLTSGMETQYF.

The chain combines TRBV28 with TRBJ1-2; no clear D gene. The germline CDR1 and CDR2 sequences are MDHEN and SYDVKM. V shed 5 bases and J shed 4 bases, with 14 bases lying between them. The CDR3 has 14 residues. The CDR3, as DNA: TGTGCCAGCAGTCCCCCAACGGAGGGCTATGGCTACACCTTC. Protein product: CASSPPTEGYGYTF.

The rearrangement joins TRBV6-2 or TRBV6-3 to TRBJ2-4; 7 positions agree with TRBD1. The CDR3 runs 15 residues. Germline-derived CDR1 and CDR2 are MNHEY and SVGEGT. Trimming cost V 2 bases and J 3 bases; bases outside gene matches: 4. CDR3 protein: CASSYLTGIKNIQYF. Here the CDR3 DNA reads TGTGCCAGCAGTTACCTGACAGGGATCAAAAACATTCAGTACTTC.

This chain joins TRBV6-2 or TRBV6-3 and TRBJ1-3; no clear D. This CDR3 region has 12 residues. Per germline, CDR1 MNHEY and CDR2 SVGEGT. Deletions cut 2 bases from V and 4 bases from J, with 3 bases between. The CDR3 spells CASSYVGNTIYF. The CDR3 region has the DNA TGTGCCAGCAGTTACGTAGGAAACACCATATATTTT.

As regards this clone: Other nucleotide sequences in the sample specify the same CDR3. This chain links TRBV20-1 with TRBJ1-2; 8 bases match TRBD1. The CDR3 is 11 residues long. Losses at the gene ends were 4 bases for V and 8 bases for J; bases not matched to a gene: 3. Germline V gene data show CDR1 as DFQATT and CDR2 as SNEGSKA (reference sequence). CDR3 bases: TGCAGTGCTACAGGGGGCTGGGGCTACACCTTC. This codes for CSATGGWGYTF.